This T cell receptor (beta chain) was sequenced during a study of blood T cell repertoires in COVID-19. Study-level information: COVID-19 samples collected from the United States, Italy and Spain covered acute and convalescent phases. The cDNA or gDNA used as material had been derived from T cells, B-cell-depleted T cells, or PBMCs.

The V and J ends lost 3 bases and 6 bases respectively, with 12 bases between them. Germline CDR1 reads SNHLY; CDR2 reads FYNNEI. The CDR3 totals 14 residues. Seattle patients were enrolled during active infection and followed longitudinally. Original data processing: The authors estimated nucleated cell counts from reference gene primer amplification. Libraries were prepared by immunoSEQ multiplex PCR; TCRdb keeps only in-frame clonotypes and omits some of them. V and J calls and clone size are given by that table; D and trimming were obtained from the DNA. The data show some 180,000 clones, with 70% to 90% seen just once and around 8.4% held by the top ten.

What was sequenced was peripheral blood. The sequence was obtained from a woman of 80 years or more with COVID-19, enrolled during active disease. This rearrangement joins TRBV2 to TRBJ1-3; a weak D match, TRBD1 (6 bases). The CDR3 loop is CASSDPRGANTIYF. The CDR3 nucleotides read TGTGCCAGCAGTGACCCCCGGGGGGCAAACACCATATATTTT.